A selection of T cell receptor beta chains follows, all from one sample in a study of shared clonotypes between healthy human individuals. Produced via immunoSEQ multiplex PCR; TCRdb's table is partial and in-frame only. This table holds about 490,000 clones, about 82% found once. The sequenced sample was PBMCs. These TCRs come from a woman aged 40 to 55 in good health. Some clones in this sample may be carry-over from other donors' samples. The conserved cysteine and the conserved F or W are not part of the CDR3 here. The order of the fields is J gene, V gene, D gene, CDR3 protein. The D gene is left open where the match is weak.

TRBJ2-7	TRBV11-3	TRBD2	ASSFQTGTRNEQY
TRBJ2-7	TRBV5-6	-	ASSAGMHYEQY
TRBJ1-1	TRBV27	-	ASSLSARNTEAF
TRBJ1-5	TRBV4-1	-	ASSQEAGVNQPQH
TRBJ1-1	TRBV29-1	-	SVESVRNTEAF
TRBJ2-1	TRBV7-3	-	ASSLPPGDEQF
TRBJ1-1	TRBV21-1	-	ASSNRQVLNTEAF
TRBJ2-3	TRBV5-1	TRBD2	ASSLQGREASTDTQY
TRBJ1-1	TRBV6-5	-	ASSYSGRVNTEAF
TRBJ2-3	TRBV6-6	-	ASSYTRDTDTQY
TRBJ2-7	TRBV5-1	-	ASSPQGNSYEQY
TRBJ1-2	TRBV30	-	AWSLSIEAPALG
TRBJ1-2	TRBV7-9	-	ASSPGGSYGYT
TRBJ2-1	TRBV9	-	ASSPHQGLGDEQF
TRBJ2-1	TRBV5-4	TRBD1	ASSLGQGVVYNEQF
TRBJ2-2	TRBV13	TRBD2	ASSSSGTMWSGELF
TRBJ2-7	TRBV14	-	ASSSLAFGEQY
TRBJ1-1	TRBV7-9	-	ASSFTTNTEAF